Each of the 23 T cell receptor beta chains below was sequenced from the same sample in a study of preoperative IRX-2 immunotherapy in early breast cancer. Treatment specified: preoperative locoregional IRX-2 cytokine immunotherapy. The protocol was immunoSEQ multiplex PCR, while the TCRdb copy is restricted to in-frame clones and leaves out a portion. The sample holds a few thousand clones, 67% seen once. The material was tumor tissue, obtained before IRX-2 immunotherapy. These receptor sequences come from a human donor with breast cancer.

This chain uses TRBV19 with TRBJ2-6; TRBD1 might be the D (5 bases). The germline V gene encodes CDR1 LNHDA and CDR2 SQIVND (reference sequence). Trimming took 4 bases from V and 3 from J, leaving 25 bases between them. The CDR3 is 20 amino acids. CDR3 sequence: CASSTPPDSTLGGGANVLTF. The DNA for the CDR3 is TGTGCCAGTAGTACCCCGCCCGACAGCACCCTAGGCGGTGGGGCCAACGTCCTGACTTTC.

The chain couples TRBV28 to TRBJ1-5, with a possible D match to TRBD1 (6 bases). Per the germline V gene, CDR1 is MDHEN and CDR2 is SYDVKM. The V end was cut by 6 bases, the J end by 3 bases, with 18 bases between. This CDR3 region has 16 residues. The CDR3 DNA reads TGTGCCAGCAGCTTCCCAGTCGACAGGACCAATCAGCCCCAGCATTTT. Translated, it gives CASSFPVDRTNQPQHF.

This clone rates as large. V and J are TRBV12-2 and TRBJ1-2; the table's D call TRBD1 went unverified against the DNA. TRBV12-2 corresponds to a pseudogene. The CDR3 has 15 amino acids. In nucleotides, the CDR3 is TGTGCCGGTGAGCTTGGACAGGGGGCGATAAGAAGCTACACCTTC. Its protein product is CAGELGQGAIRSYTF.

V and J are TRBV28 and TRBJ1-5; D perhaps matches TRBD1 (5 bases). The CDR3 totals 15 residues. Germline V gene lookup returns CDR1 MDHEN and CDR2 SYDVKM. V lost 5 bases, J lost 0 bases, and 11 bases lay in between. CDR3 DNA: TGTGCCAGCAGTCAGACAGAGCTTAGCAATCAGCCCCAGCATTTT. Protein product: CASSQTELSNQPQHF.

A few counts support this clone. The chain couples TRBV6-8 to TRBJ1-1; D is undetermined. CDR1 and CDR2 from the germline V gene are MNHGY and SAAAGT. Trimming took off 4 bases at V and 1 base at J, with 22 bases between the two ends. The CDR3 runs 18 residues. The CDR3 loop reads CASSSSPGRRWRNTEAFF. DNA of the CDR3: TGTGCCAGCAGTTCATCACCCGGGAGGCGGTGGAGGAACACTGAAGCTTTCTTT.

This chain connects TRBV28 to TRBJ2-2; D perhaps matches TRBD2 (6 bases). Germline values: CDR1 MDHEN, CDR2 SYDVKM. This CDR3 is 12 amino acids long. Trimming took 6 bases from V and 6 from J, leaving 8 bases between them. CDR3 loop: CASRRGAGELFF. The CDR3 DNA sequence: TGTGCCAGCAGGCGGGGTGCCGGGGAGCTGTTTTTT.

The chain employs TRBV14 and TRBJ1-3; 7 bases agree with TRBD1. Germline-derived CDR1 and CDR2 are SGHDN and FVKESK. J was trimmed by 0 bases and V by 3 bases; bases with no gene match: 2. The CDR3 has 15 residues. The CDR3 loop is CASSHGQVSGNTIYF. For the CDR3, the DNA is TGTGCCAGCAGCCATGGACAGGTCTCTGGAAACACCATATATTTT.

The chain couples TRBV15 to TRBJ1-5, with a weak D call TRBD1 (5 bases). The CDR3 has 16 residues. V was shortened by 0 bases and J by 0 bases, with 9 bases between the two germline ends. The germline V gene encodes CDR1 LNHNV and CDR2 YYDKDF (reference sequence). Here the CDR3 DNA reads TGTGCCACCAGCAGAGATAGACAGACTAGCAATCAGCCCCAGCATTTT. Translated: CATSRDRQTSNQPQHF.

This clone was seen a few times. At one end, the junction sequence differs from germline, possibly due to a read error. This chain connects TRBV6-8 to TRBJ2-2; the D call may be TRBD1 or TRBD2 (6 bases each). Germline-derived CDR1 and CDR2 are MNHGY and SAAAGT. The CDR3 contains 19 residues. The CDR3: CAISGHSRGGMDNTGELFF. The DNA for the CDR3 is TGTGCCATCAGTGGGCACTCCAGAGGGGGGATGGACAACACCGGGGAGCTGTTTTTT.

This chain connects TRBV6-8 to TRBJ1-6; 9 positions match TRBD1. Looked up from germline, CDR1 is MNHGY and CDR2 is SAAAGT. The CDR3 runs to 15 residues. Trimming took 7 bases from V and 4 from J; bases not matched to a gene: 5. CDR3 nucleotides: TGTGCCAGCAATAGACAGGGGGAATATAATTCACCCCTCCACTTT. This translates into CASNRQGEYNSPLHF.

In DNA form, the CDR3 reads TGTGCCAGCAGTTACCAACCGGAGACCCAGTACTTC. Translated: CASSYQPETQYF. The rearrangement uses TRBV6-8 and TRBJ2-5; no clear D gene. Germline V CDR1 and CDR2: MNHGY, SAAAGT. This CDR3 spans 12 amino acids. Trimming took 2 bases from V and 5 from J, leaving 6 bases between them.

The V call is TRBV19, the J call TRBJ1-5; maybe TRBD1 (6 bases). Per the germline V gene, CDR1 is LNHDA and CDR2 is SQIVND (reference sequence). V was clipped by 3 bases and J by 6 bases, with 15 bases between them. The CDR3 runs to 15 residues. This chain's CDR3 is CASSIGQGRIQPQHF. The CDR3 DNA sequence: TGTGCCAGTAGTATTGGGCAGGGGCGTATTCAGCCCCAGCATTTT.

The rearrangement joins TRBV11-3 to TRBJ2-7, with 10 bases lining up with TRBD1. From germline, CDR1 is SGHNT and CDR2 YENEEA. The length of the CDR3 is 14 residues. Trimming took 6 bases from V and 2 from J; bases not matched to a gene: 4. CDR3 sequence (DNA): TGTGCCAGCAGACGGACAGGGGGGGCCTACGAGCAGTACTTC. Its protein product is CASRRTGGAYEQYF.

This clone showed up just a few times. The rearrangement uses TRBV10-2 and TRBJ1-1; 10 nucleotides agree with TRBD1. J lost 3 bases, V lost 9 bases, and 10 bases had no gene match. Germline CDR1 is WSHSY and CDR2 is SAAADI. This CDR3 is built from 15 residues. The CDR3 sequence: CASIPGTGAYTEAFF. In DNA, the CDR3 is TGCGCCAGTATTCCCGGGACAGGGGCGTACACTGAAGCTTTCTTT.

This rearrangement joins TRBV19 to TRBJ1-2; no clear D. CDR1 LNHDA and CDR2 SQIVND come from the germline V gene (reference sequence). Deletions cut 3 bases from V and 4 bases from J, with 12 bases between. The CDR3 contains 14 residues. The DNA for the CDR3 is TGTGCCAGTAGTATGCGAGCAGAGAGCTATGGCTACACCTTC. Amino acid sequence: CASSMRAESYGYTF.

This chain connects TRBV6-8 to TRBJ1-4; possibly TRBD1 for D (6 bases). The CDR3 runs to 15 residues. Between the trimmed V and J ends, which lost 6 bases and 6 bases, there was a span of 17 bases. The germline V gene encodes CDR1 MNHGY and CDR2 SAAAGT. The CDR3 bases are TGTGCCAGCAGCCGGCTGGGGGGCGCCGATGAAAAACTGTTTTTT. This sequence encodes CASSRLGGADEKLFF.

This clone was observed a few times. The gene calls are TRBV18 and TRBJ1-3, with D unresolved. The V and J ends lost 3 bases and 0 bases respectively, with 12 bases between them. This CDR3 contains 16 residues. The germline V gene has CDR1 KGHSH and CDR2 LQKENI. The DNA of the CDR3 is TGTGCCAGCTCACCGGGTTTGAGTAACTCTGGAAACACCATATATTTT. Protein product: CASSPGLSNSGNTIYF.

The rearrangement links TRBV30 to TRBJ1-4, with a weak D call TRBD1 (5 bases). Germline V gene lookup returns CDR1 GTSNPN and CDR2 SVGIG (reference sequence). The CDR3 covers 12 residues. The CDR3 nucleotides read TGTGCACTCTCCAAAAGGGGAGACAGACTGTTTTTT. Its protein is CALSKRGDRLFF.

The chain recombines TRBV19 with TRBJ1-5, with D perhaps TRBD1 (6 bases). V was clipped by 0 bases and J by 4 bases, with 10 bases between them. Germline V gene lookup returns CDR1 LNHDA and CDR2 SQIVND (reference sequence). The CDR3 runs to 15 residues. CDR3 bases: TGTGCCAGTAGTATAGAGGGGGGCCCAAATCAGCCCCAGCATTTT. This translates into CASSIEGGPNQPQHF.

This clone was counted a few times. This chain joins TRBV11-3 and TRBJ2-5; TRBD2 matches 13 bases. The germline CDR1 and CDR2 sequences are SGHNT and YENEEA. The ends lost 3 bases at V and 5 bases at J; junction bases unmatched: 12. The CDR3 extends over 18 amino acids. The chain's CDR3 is CASSFFLGLAGSRETQYF. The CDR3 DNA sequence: TGTGCCAGCAGCTTCTTCTTGGGACTAGCGGGGTCGCGGGAGACCCAGTACTTC.

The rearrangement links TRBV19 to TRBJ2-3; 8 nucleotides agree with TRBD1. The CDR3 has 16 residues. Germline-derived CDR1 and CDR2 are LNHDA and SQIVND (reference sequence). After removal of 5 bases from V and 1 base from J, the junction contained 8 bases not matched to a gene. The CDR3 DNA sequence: TGTGCCAGTAGTTCATCAGGGGGCCTCGGCACAGATACGCAGTATTTT. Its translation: CASSSSGGLGTDTQYF. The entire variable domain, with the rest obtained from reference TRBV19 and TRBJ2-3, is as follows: DGGITQSPKYLFRKEGQNVTLSCEQNLNHDAMYWYRQDPGQGLRLIYYSQIVNDFQKGDIAEGYSVSREKKESFPLTVTSAQKNPTAFYLCASSSSGGLGTDTQYFGPGTRLTVL.

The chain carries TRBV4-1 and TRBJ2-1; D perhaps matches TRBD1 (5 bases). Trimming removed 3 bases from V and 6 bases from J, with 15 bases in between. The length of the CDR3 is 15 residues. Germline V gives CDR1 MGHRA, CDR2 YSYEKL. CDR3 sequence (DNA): TGCGCCAGCAGCCAGTCTCAAGGGGTTTTCAATGAGCAGTTCTTC. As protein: CASSQSQGVFNEQFF.

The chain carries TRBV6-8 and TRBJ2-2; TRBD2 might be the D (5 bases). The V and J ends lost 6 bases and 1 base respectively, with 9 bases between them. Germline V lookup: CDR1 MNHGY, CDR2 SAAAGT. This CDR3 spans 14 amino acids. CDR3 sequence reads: CASSGEVNTGELFF. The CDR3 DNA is TGTGCCAGCAGCGGGGAAGTGAACACCGGGGAGCTGTTTTTT.